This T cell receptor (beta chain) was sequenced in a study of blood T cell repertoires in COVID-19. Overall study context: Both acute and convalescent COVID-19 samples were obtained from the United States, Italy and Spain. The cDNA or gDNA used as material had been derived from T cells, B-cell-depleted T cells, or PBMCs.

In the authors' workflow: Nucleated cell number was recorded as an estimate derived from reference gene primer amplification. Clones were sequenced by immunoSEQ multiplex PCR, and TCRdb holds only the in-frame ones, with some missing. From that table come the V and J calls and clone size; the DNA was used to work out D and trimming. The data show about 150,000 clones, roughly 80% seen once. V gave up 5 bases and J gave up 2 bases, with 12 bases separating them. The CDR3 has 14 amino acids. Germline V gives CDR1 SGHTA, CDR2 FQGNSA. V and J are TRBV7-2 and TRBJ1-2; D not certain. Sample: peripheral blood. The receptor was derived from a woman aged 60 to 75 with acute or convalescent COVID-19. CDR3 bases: TGTGCCAGCAGCACATTCAGGTCCAACTATGGCTACACCTTC. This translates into CASSTFRSNYGYTF. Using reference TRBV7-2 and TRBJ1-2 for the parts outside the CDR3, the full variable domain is GAGVSQSPSNKVTEKGKDVELRCDPISGHTALYWYRQSLGQGLEFLIYFQGNSAPDKSGLPSDRFSAERTGGSVSTLTIQRTQQEDSAVYLCASSTFRSNYGYTFGSGTRLTVV.